This T cell receptor (beta chain) was documented in a study of shared clonotypes between healthy human individuals. Over several immunoSEQ plates, each subset's genomic DNA was distributed in even portions. Each PCR replicate from the sorted subsets contained around 200 ng DNA, which is tens of thousands of T cell genomes. Libraries were prepared by immunoSEQ multiplex PCR; TCRdb keeps only in-frame clonotypes and omits some of them. The data contain 180,000 or so clones, approximately 92% of them singletons. Findings of the study overall: Specimens sampled were limited to blood, with tissue repertoires likely differing.

Comment on this clone: Its target is not known.

The source of this sequence is a woman aged 25 to 45 in good health. Sample: naive CD4+ T cells sorted from blood. Subset of the sample: CD45RA+ positively selected.

This CDR3 is CASSPPATDTQYF. For the CDR3, the DNA is TGTGCCAGCTCACCACCGGCCACAGATACGCAGTATTTT. V gene TRBV18 combines with J gene TRBJ2-3; D is undetermined. The CDR3 spans 13 residues. Trimming took off 0 bases at V and 2 bases at J, with 3 bases between the two ends. Germline values: CDR1 KGHSH, CDR2 LQKENI.